What follows are 24 T cell receptor beta chains derived from one specimen sequenced in a study of response to subunit inactivated influenza vaccine. From the RT-PCR reads, TCRdb called clonotypes with MiXCR, one entry per CDR3 protein. This sample has roughly 500,000 distinct CDR3 sequences, with 25% found just once. Here the sequenced sample was CD4+ T cells sorted from PBMCs, taken roughly 5 days after vaccination. The receptor set was obtained from a man aged 50-60 years who received an inactivated influenza vaccine.

DNA for the CDR3: TGCAGTGCTACCCTCGGCACGAACACTGAAGCTTTCTTT. As protein: CSATLGTNTEAFF. This chain connects TRBV20-1 to TRBJ1-1; D unclear. The germline V gene encodes CDR1 DFQATT and CDR2 SNEGSKA (reference sequence). CDR3 length: 13 residues. V was cut by 4 bases and J by 1 base, with 10 bases left in between.

J is TRBJ1-1 and V is TRBV6-2 or TRBV6-3, with TRBD1 as a possible D gene (5 bases). Trimming left V 5 bases short and J 4 bases short, with 11 bases between. Germline values: CDR1 MNHEY, CDR2 SVGEGT. CDR3 length: 13 amino acids. Written as DNA, the CDR3 is TGTGCCAGCAGTCGACAGACGGGCACTGAAGCTTTCTTT. This codes for CASSRQTGTEAFF.

The chain recombines TRBV14 with TRBJ2-3, with no clear D. V was cut by 1 base and J by 2 bases, with 4 bases left in between. The length of the CDR3 is 13 residues. Germline V gives CDR1 SGHDN, CDR2 FVKESK. The CDR3, as DNA: TGTGCCAGCAGCCAAGGGTTCACAGATACGCAGTATTTT. Its translation: CASSQGFTDTQYF.

This clonotype was seen more than once but under ten times. In DNA, the CDR3 is TGTGCCAGCAGCGTGGGTCTCGAAGAAAAACTGTTTTTT. This codes for CASSVGLEEKLFF. This chain connects TRBV6-1 to TRBJ1-4; D gene ambiguous. In germline, CDR1 is MNHNS, CDR2 SASEGT. V shed 6 bases and J shed 8 bases, with 13 bases lying between them. CDR3 length: 13 amino acids.

The V call is TRBV20-1, the J call TRBJ2-3; D ambiguous. This CDR3 has 12 residues. Trimming stripped 2 bases from V and 5 bases from J, with 8 bases between. From germline, CDR1 is DFQATT and CDR2 SNEGSKA (reference sequence). CDR3 sequence reads: CSARLLGDTQYF. The CDR3 bases are TGCAGTGCTAGATTACTGGGAGATACGCAGTATTTT.

The chain links TRBV3-1 to TRBJ2-6, with TRBD1 matching over 9 bases. V was clipped by 4 bases and J by 0 bases; unmatched bases: 7. The CDR3 loop spans 18 amino acids. The germline V gene encodes CDR1 LGHDT and CDR2 YNNKEL (reference sequence). The CDR3 loop is CASSPRTGAYSGANVLTF. For the CDR3, the DNA is TGTGCCAGCAGCCCTCGGACAGGGGCTTACTCTGGGGCCAACGTCCTGACTTTC. Combining the CDR3 with reference TRBV3-1 and TRBJ2-6 gives the whole variable domain DTAVSQTPKYLVTQMGNDKSIKCEQNLGHDTMYWYKQDSKKFLKIMFSYNNKELIINETVPNRFSPKSPDKAHLNLHINSLELGDSAVYFCASSPRTGAYSGANVLTFGAGSRLTVL.

The chain employs TRBV20-1 and TRBJ2-1, with 7 nucleotides matching TRBD1. The CDR3 is made up of 13 amino acids. With V trimmed by 6 bases and J by 4 bases, 6 bases remained unmatched. Germline-derived CDR1 and CDR2 are DFQATT and SNEGSKA (reference sequence). The CDR3 bases are TGCAGTGCCGCAACAGGGGCGTACAATGAGCAGTTCTTC. Translating it yields CSAATGAYNEQFF.

With regard to this clonotype: At one end, the junction sequence differs from germline, possibly due to a read error. The rearrangement links TRBV7-2 to TRBJ2-2; the D gene is possibly TRBD2 (5 bases). The germline V gene has CDR1 SGHTA and CDR2 FQGNSA. This CDR3 spans 15 amino acids. DNA for the CDR3: TGTGCCAGCAGCCTAGCCCCGGGTAGCGCCGGGGAGCTGTTTTTT. It codes for CASSLAPGSAGELFF.

This rearrangement joins TRBV4-2 to TRBJ2-1; 7 bases align to TRBD2. Trimming cost V 0 bases and J 3 bases; bases outside gene matches: 11. The length of the CDR3 is 18 residues. Germline V gives CDR1 LGHNA, CDR2 YNFKEQ. The CDR3 bases are TGTGCCAGCAGCCAAGATTTAGTGGGGGGGGGTCTCTACAATGAGCAGTTCTTC. It codes for CASSQDLVGGGLYNEQFF.

This clonotype came up a few times. The CDR3 loop is CASSLGEGPDTQYF. CDR3 nucleotide sequence: TGTGCCAGCAGCTTGGGGGAGGGCCCAGATACGCAGTATTTT. V and J are TRBV5-4 and TRBJ2-3; 7 bases agree with TRBD2. The CDR3 spans 14 residues. Trimming cost V 0 bases and J 4 bases; bases outside gene matches: 2. Germline V lookup: CDR1 SGHNT, CDR2 YYREEE (reference sequence).

The rearrangement links TRBV10-3 to TRBJ2-3; 10 bases agree with TRBD1. CDR3 size: 15 residues. Germline V gene lookup returns CDR1 ENHRY and CDR2 SYGVKD. V was pared by 4 bases and J by 6 bases, with 7 bases of the junction left unmatched. The CDR3 spells CAISGTGTGVDTQYF. CDR3 DNA: TGTGCCATCAGTGGGACCGGGACAGGGGTCGATACGCAGTATTTT.

J is TRBJ2-7 and V is TRBV12-3 or TRBV12-4; 10 nucleotides match TRBD2. Losses at the gene ends were 3 bases for V and 4 bases for J; bases not matched to a gene: 6. CDR3 size: 15 residues. The DNA of the CDR3 is TGTGCCAGCAGTTTCGAAGCGGGAGGGCCATACGAGCAGTACTTC. Translation: CASSFEAGGPYEQYF.

This sequence joins TRBV20-1 and TRBJ2-7, with D tentatively TRBD1 (5 bases). This CDR3 has 13 residues. The V and J ends lost 6 bases and 2 bases respectively, with 14 bases between them. Per the germline V gene, CDR1 is DFQATT and CDR2 is SNEGSKA (reference sequence). The CDR3 is CSADTGSAYEQYF. CDR3 nucleotide sequence: TGCAGTGCCGATACAGGTTCAGCCTACGAGCAGTACTTC.

The chain employs TRBV7-2 and TRBJ2-2; no clear D. The germline CDR1 and CDR2 sequences are SGHTA and FQGNSA. This CDR3 has 14 amino acids. V lost 1 base, J lost 5 bases, and 8 bases lay in between. CDR3 loop: CASSLVLATGELFF. Written as DNA, the CDR3 is TGTGCCAGCAGCTTAGTCCTGGCGACCGGGGAGCTGTTTTTT.

The chain is built from TRBV6-2 or TRBV6-3 and TRBJ2-1; 9 nucleotides align to TRBD1. Germline V gives CDR1 MNHEY, CDR2 SVGEGT. The V and J ends lost 9 bases and 4 bases, in that order; junction bases with no gene match: 10. The CDR3 sequence is 15 residues long. CDR3 nucleotides: TGTGCCAGTTTAGAACAGGGGGCAGGGTACAATGAGCAGTTCTTC. This gives the protein CASLEQGAGYNEQFF.

This clonotype was observed at least ten times. This rearrangement joins TRBV7-6 to TRBJ2-3; maybe TRBD1 (6 bases). The germline CDR1 and CDR2 sequences are SGHVS and FNYEAQ. CDR3 length equals 12 residues. Trimming took off 0 bases at V and 8 bases at J, with 6 bases between the two ends. CDR3 region: CASSLAGGTQYF. The CDR3 region has the DNA TGTGCCAGCAGCTTAGCAGGGGGTACGCAGTATTTT. The full variable domain, its missing parts supplied by reference TRBV7-6 and TRBJ2-3, is GAGVSQSPRYKVTKRGQDVALRCDPISGHVSLYWYRQALGQGPEFLTYFNYEAQQDKSGLPNDRFSAERPEGSISTLTIQRTEQRDSAMYRCASSLAGGTQYFGPGTRLTVL.

This chain links TRBV5-1 with TRBJ2-5; D remains unclear. Germline CDR1 is SGHRS and CDR2 is YFSETQ. Trimming shortened V by 1 base and J by 3 bases, and 10 bases separated the two germline ends. The CDR3 is 14 residues long. CDR3 bases: TGCGCCAGCAGCTTGTATCCGGTGAAAGAGACCCAGTACTTC. Its protein is CASSLYPVKETQYF.

This clonotype was recorded a few times. The chain has TRBV6-2 or TRBV6-3 and TRBJ2-4, with 7 bases matching TRBD1. The CDR3 runs 17 residues. The trim removed 2 bases at V and 8 bases at J, leaving 15 bases unmatched. Germline V gene lookup returns CDR1 MNHEY and CDR2 SVGEGT. The CDR3 region has the DNA TGTGCCAGCAGTTACCCTACCCCGACAGGGCTGACGGACATTCAGTACTTC. Its protein product is CASSYPTPTGLTDIQYF.

In the case of this clonotype: One end of the junction fails to match germline, which may point to a read error. J is TRBJ2-3 and V is TRBV20-1; 12 positions match TRBD2. Per the germline V gene, CDR1 is DFQATT and CDR2 is SNEGSKA (reference sequence). The CDR3 length is 12 residues. DNA for the CDR3: TGCAGTGCTGCAGCGACTAGCGGGGGCCCCCATTTT. As protein: CSAAATSGGPHF.

The V and J genes are TRBV5-1 and TRBJ2-5; 8 bases are shared with TRBD2. The CDR3 covers 16 residues. J gave up 3 bases and V 0 bases, and 7 bases lay outside the gene matches. Germline V gene lookup returns CDR1 SGHRS and CDR2 YFSETQ. CDR3 DNA sequence: TGCGCCAGCAGCTTGGCTGGCGGGGGGATCAAAGAGACCCAGTACTTC. The encoded protein is CASSLAGGGIKETQYF.

V and J are TRBV11-2 and TRBJ1-1; TRBD1 might be the D (5 bases). The CDR3 is 15 residues long. V was cut by 5 bases and J by 1 base, with 14 bases left in between. Germline values: CDR1 SGHAT, CDR2 FQNNGV. CDR3 protein: CASSRGEVANTEAFF. Written as DNA, the CDR3 is TGTGCCAGCAGCCGAGGGGAGGTGGCGAACACTGAAGCTTTCTTT.

The chain uses TRBV10-3 and TRBJ2-7; D remains unclear. V dropped 6 bases and J dropped 3 bases, with 18 bases sitting between them. The CDR3 totals 15 residues. Germline CDR1 and CDR2: ENHRY and SYGVKD. Here the CDR3 DNA reads TGTGCCATCAGCGACCTCTCACAGCCCAACTACGAGCAGTACTTC. Protein sequence: CAISDLSQPNYEQYF.

The DNA of the CDR3 is TGTGCCAGCAGCCCTGCTGGATCTGGGGCCAACGTCCTGACTTTC. Amino acids: CASSPAGSGANVLTF. This chain connects TRBV7-9 to TRBJ2-6; no firm D call. Per the germline V gene, CDR1 is SEHNR and CDR2 is FQNEAQ (reference sequence). This CDR3 spans 15 amino acids. The V end was cut by 5 bases, the J end by 1 base, with 9 bases between. Full variable domain (remainder filled in from reference TRBV7-9 and TRBJ2-6): DTGVSQNPRHKITKRGQNVTFRCDPISEHNRLYWYRQTLGQGPEFLTYFQNEAQLEKSRLLSDRFSAERPKGSFSTLEIQRTEQGDSAMYLCASSPAGSGANVLTFGAGSRLTVL.

There are a few counts of this clonotype. In DNA form, the CDR3 reads TGTGCCACCAGTGGTAGCGGATACAATGAGCAGTTCTTC. Translation: CATSGSGYNEQFF. The gene calls are TRBV24-1 and TRBJ2-1; D is possibly TRBD2 (6 bases). The CDR3 contains 13 residues. V was trimmed by 5 bases and J by 4 bases, leaving 8 bases between them. Germline CDR1 KGHDR, CDR2 SFDVKD.